Following are 9 T cell receptor beta chains from one sample sequenced in a study of a mutant IDH1 vaccine in newly diagnosed glioma. No antigen has been identified for these receptors. Profiled with immunoSEQ multiplex PCR; TCRdb holds only in-frame clones, not every one. Counted here are about 56,000 clones, around 86% occurring once; the ten biggest clones make up 3% to 4%. Noted time point: week 47, end of study. A single vaccine dose contained 300 ug of mutant IDH1 20-mer peptide, and topical imiquimod was used with it. The specimen was PBMCs, collected from a glioma patient whose treatment included an IDH1 peptide vaccine. These receptor sequences come from a woman aged 50 to 65 with glioma.

This clone was counted a single time. This chain joins TRBV21-1 and TRBJ1-5. TRBV21-1 is an annotated pseudogene. The CDR3 length is 14 residues. The CDR3 region is CASSGGELNQPQHF. The CDR3 region has the DNA TGTGCCAGCAGCGGGGGGGAACTTAATCAGCCCCAGCATTTT.

The rearrangement joins TRBV27 to TRBJ2-7, with a tentative D call TRBD1 (6 bases). This CDR3 has 14 residues. V lost 5 bases, J lost 1 base, and 12 bases lay in between. Germline V gene sequence: CDR1 MNHEY, CDR2 SMNVEV (reference sequence). CDR3 nucleotide sequence: TGTGCCAGCAGTCCCTGGACAGCTTCCTACGAGCAGTACTTC. It is translated as CASSPWTASYEQYF.

This clone was found a few times. This sequence joins TRBV2 and TRBJ1-1; weak D call: TRBD1 (5 bases). The germline CDR1 and CDR2 sequences are SNHLY and FYNNEI. CDR3 length: 13 residues. Trimming left V 5 bases short and J 4 bases short, with 11 bases between. The CDR3 spells CASSLGAATEAFF. The CDR3 DNA sequence: TGTGCCAGCAGTTTAGGGGCCGCCACTGAAGCTTTCTTT. The full variable domain, with the rest looked up from reference TRBV2 and TRBJ1-1, is EPEVTQTPSHQVTQMGQEVILRCVPISNHLYFYWYRQILGQKVEFLVSFYNNEISEKSEIFDDQFSVERPDGSNFTLKIRSTKLEDSAMYFCASSLGAATEAFFGQGTRLTVV.

About this clone itself: Sequence at one end of the junction differs from germline and may be a read error. The J gene is TRBJ2-1, the V gene TRBV6-5, with 7 bases identical to TRBD2. The CDR3 length is 11 residues. Germline V CDR1 and CDR2: MNHEY, SVGAGI. The DNA for the CDR3 is TGTGCCAGCACTTACTCGGGAGGGCAGTTCTTC. This encodes CASTYSGGQFF.

This chain uses TRBV6-1 with TRBJ2-4; D uncertain. The germline V gene encodes CDR1 MNHNS and CDR2 SASEGT. CDR3 size: 12 residues. The germline V and J ends were trimmed by 6 bases and 6 bases, with 9 bases remaining between them. CDR3 sequence: CASRGLGNIQYF. CDR3 in DNA: TGTGCCAGCAGGGGCCTAGGAAACATTCAGTACTTC.

The chain employs TRBV19 and TRBJ2-3; D is undetermined. The V gene lost 11 bases and the J gene lost 0 bases, with 12 bases spanning the gap. The CDR3 spans 13 residues. Germline CDR1 is LNHDA and CDR2 is SQIVND (reference sequence). The CDR3, as DNA: TGTGCCGTTGGGCACCCGAGCACAGATACGCAGTATTTT. Amino acid sequence: CAVGHPSTDTQYF.

This clone was recorded once. This chain links TRBV7-2 with TRBJ1-4; 11 bases match TRBD1. The V gene's germline CDR1 is SGHTA and CDR2 FQGNSA. Trimming at V came to 2 bases and at J to 8 bases, leaving 4 bases not matched to a gene. The CDR3 is 15 residues long. The CDR3 protein is CASSLRTGGSEKLFF. The CDR3, as DNA: TGTGCCAGCAGCTTAAGGACAGGGGGCAGCGAAAAACTGTTTTTT.

This chain joins TRBV14 and TRBJ1-2; D is uncertain. CDR3 length: 14 residues. Deletions cut 1 base from V and 5 bases from J, with 11 bases between. CDR1 and CDR2 (germline): SGHDN, FVKESK. CDR3 sequence (DNA): TGTGCCAGCAGCCAAGGGGTTTCTGGGTATGGCTACACCTTC. Protein: CASSQGVSGYGYTF.

This rearrangement joins TRBV27 to TRBJ1-6; D unclear. The CDR3 extends over 14 amino acids. With 0 bases removed from V and 7 bases from J, the gap between germline ends came to 7 bases. Germline V gives CDR1 MNHEY, CDR2 SMNVEV (reference sequence). CDR3 nucleotides: TGTGCCAGCAGTTTATCCGGGGTCAATTCACCCCTCCACTTT. This sequence encodes CASSLSGVNSPLHF.